Presented here are 30 T cell receptor beta chains from one specimen sequenced in a study of read filtering for tumor transcriptome and immune sequencing. This library used roughly 400 ng RNA and molecular barcoded adaptors spanning alpha/delta and beta/gamma chains. Each CDR3 protein is one row after TCRdb ran MiXCR on the reads. The table records about 2,500 distinct CDR3 sequences, just over 65% of them present only once. Sequences were obtained from a population of CD138-negative cells sorted from bone marrow. These receptors all come from a donor at least 40 years old with multiple myeloma. This table probably holds off-target reads from a library built for another chain.

CDR3 sequence reads: CSVDISGSNEQFF. The CDR3 DNA reads TGCAGCGTTGATATTAGCGGGAGCAATGAGCAGTTCTTC. This sequence joins TRBV29-1 and TRBJ2-1, with 9 nucleotides matching TRBD2. The junction had 3 bases not matched to a gene; V was cut back by 3 bases and J by 6 bases. Germline CDR1 and CDR2: SQVTM and ANQGSEA. The CDR3 contains 13 residues.

This clonotype has more than one count but fewer than ten. The rearrangement joins TRBV5-1 to TRBJ2-7, with 10 bases lining up with TRBD1. Trimming at V came to 2 bases and at J to 5 bases, leaving 4 bases not matched to a gene. The CDR3 consists of 14 residues. CDR1 and CDR2 from the germline V gene are SGHRS and YFSETQ. CDR3 sequence: CASSFSGTGDEQYF. The CDR3 region has the DNA TGCGCCAGCAGCTTTTCCGGGACAGGGGACGAGCAGTACTTC.

The rearrangement links TRBV20-1 to TRBJ2-2, with 11 bases aligning to TRBD1. The CDR3 runs to 14 residues. CDR1 is DFQATT, CDR2 SNEGSKA, per germline (reference sequence). The V segment lost 3 bases and the J segment 5 bases; nucleotides outside the gene matches: 2. The CDR3 sequence is CSASGDRGTGELFF. The CDR3 bases are TGCAGTGCTAGTGGGGACAGGGGGACCGGGGAGCTGTTTTTT.

The gene calls are TRBV28 and TRBJ2-1, with unresolved D. The germline V gene encodes CDR1 MDHEN and CDR2 SYDVKM. V was trimmed by 5 bases and J by 9 bases, leaving 11 bases between them. The length of the CDR3 is 12 residues. The CDR3: CASSPGASEQFF. The CDR3 DNA reads as TGTGCCAGCAGTCCCGGAGCCAGTGAGCAGTTCTTC.

This clonotype is medium-sized (0.01 to 0.1%) by share. The chain couples TRBV21-1 to TRBJ2-1; no DNA check was done on the table's D call, TRBD1. TRBV21-1 is a recognized pseudogene. CDR3 length: 14 amino acids. In DNA, the CDR3 is TGTGCCAGCATAGGGGGCTCGGACTACAATGAGCAGTTCTTC. Encoded protein: CASIGGSDYNEQFF.

V and J are TRBV20-1 and TRBJ2-2; D is perhaps TRBD2 (6 bases). Per germline, CDR1 DFQATT and CDR2 SNEGSKA (reference sequence). Between the trimmed V and J ends, which lost 5 bases and 5 bases, there was a span of 15 bases. The CDR3 sequence is 14 residues long. The CDR3 DNA follows: TGCAGTGCTCCGGGGGAGCGGACAACCGGGGAGCTGTTTTTT. It is translated as CSAPGERTTGELFF.

This clonotype is labeled hyperexpanded. The J gene is TRBJ1-1, the V gene TRBV7-2; no reliable D call. Trimming removed 5 bases at V and 6 bases at J, with 13 bases between. The CDR3 sequence is 13 residues long. Germline V gene data show CDR1 as SGHTA and CDR2 as FQGNSA. CDR3 coding DNA: TGTGCCAGCAGCCCCACTGGCAGCCCTGAAGCTTTCTTT. This codes for CASSPTGSPEAFF.

The gene calls are TRBV20-1 and TRBJ1-6, with a weak D call TRBD1 (6 bases). With 6 bases removed from V and 5 bases from J, the gap between germline ends came to 17 bases. This CDR3 contains 15 residues. Germline loops: CDR1 DFQATT, CDR2 SNEGSKA (reference sequence). This CDR3 is CSASPATGNNSPLHF. CDR3 DNA sequence: TGCAGTGCATCCCCGGCGACAGGCAATAATTCACCCCTCCACTTT.

This clonotype turned up a few times. The chain links TRBV7-9 to TRBJ2-1; 7 nucleotides line up with TRBD1. With 6 bases clipped from V and 0 bases from J, the junction kept 8 bases outside the gene matches. Germline CDR1 and CDR2: SEHNR and FQNEAQ (reference sequence). The CDR3 loop spans 16 amino acids. The CDR3 DNA sequence: TGTGCCAGCAGGCGTTCCGGGACAGTCTCCTACAATGAGCAGTTCTTC. It yields the protein CASRRSGTVSYNEQFF.

The gene calls are TRBV9 and TRBJ2-1; 9 bases fit TRBD2. The V gene's germline CDR1 is SGDLS and CDR2 YYNGEE. V dropped 2 bases and J dropped 9; count of bases not matched to a gene: 6. The CDR3 has 14 amino acids. CDR3 in amino acids: CASSVAGGEGEQFF. Written as DNA, the CDR3 is TGTGCCAGCAGCGTTGCGGGAGGGGAGGGTGAGCAGTTCTTC.

The gene calls are TRBV30 and TRBJ2-1; 7 bases agree with TRBD2. Germline assignment: CDR1 GTSNPN and CDR2 SVGIG (reference sequence). The CDR3 has 16 amino acids. J lost 2 bases, V lost 3 bases, and 10 bases had no gene match. This chain's CDR3 is CAWSRDPGGTYNEQFF. In DNA, the CDR3 is TGTGCCTGGAGCCGGGACCCGGGGGGAACCTACAATGAGCAGTTCTTC.

The chain is built from TRBV12-3 or TRBV12-4 and TRBJ1-1; TRBD1 agrees at 11 bases. The J segment lost 5 bases and the V segment lost 6 bases, leaving 14 bases of the junction unmatched. This CDR3 region has 17 residues. The CDR3 loop reads CASRKDGMDRGRTEAFF. The DNA for the CDR3 is TGTGCCAGCAGGAAGGATGGAATGGACAGGGGGCGGACTGAAGCTTTCTTT.

This chain uses TRBV7-9 with TRBJ2-1, with 9 positions matching TRBD2. The V segment lost 3 bases and the J segment 8 bases; nucleotides outside the gene matches: 5. Germline lookup yields CDR1 SEHNR and CDR2 FQNEAQ (reference sequence). The CDR3 has 14 residues. The CDR3 region has the DNA TGTGCCAGCAGCTTCTCGGGCGGGGGGGATGAGCAGTTCTTC. Protein: CASSFSGGGDEQFF.

The chain carries TRBV20-1 and TRBJ2-1; 13 bases align to TRBD2. J was trimmed by 5 bases and V by 5 bases; bases with no gene match: 6. CDR3 size: 15 residues. Germline lookup yields CDR1 DFQATT and CDR2 SNEGSKA (reference sequence). The CDR3 sequence is CSAETSGRTNNEQFF. Here the CDR3 DNA reads TGCAGTGCTGAGACTAGCGGGAGGACCAACAATGAGCAGTTCTTC.

The chain uses TRBV28 and TRBJ1-5; D remains unclear. The CDR3 extends over 14 amino acids. V lost 6 bases and J lost 2, with 11 bases in between. Germline lookup yields CDR1 MDHEN and CDR2 SYDVKM. The CDR3 nucleotides are TGTGCCAGCAGCGGGAGGCTCGGCAATCAGCCCCAGCATTTT. Its protein is CASSGRLGNQPQHF.

In its sample, this clonotype was seen once. One end of the junction fails to match germline, which may point to a read error. The chain employs TRBV5-4 and TRBJ1-1; D not certain. CDR1 is SGHNT and CDR2 is YYREEE in the germline V gene (reference sequence). The CDR3 runs 15 residues. The CDR3 region is CASSLEGFGNTEAFF. As DNA, the CDR3 is TGTGCCAGCAGCTTGGAAGGGTTTGGGAACACTGAAGCTTTCTTC.

On this clonotype: Because it lacks the conserved phenylalanine or tryptophan at the end, this CDR3 is likely a read error. The rearrangement links TRBV5-1 to TRBJ2-7, with 9 bases matching TRBD1. J lost 4 bases, V lost 3 bases, and 2 bases had no gene match. Germline CDR1 SGHRS, CDR2 YFSETQ. The CDR3 totals 13 residues. CDR3 sequence (DNA): TGCGCCAGCAGCTCCGGACAGGGGTACGAGCAGTACCTT. Protein sequence: CASSSGQGYEQYL.

The CDR3 nucleotides are TGTGCCAGCACGAACAGGGGGGGCGGCTACGAGCAGTACTTC. It translates to CASTNRGGGYEQYF. The J gene is TRBJ2-7, the V gene TRBV5-6, with D possibly TRBD1 on 8 matching bases. The CDR3 length is 14 residues. Trimming left V 6 bases short and J 3 bases short, with 16 bases between. The V gene's germline CDR1 is SGHDT and CDR2 YYEEEE.

The chain carries TRBV12-3 or TRBV12-4 and TRBJ1-6; D might be TRBD1 (5 bases). Trimming removed 3 bases at V and 8 bases at J, with 8 bases between. CDR3 length equals 13 residues. CDR3 region: CASSLGEDSPLHF. CDR3 bases: TGTGCCAGCAGTTTGGGGGAGGATTCACCCCTCCACTTT.

The gene calls are TRBV20-1 and TRBJ2-5; 10 bases align to TRBD2. V gave up 2 bases and J gave up 8 bases; unmatched junction bases: 5. The CDR3 spans 13 residues. Germline lookup yields CDR1 DFQATT and CDR2 SNEGSKA (reference sequence). CDR3 in DNA: TGCAGTGCTAGACTAGCGGGAGCGAAAACCCAGTACTTC. Protein sequence: CSARLAGAKTQYF.

This clonotype was counted only a few times. The V call is TRBV6-6, the J call TRBJ2-1; D is undetermined. The CDR3 has 12 residues. Germline CDR1 and CDR2: MNHNY and SVGAGI (reference sequence). Trimming removed 2 bases at V and 8 bases at J, with 7 bases between. The CDR3 coding sequence is TGTGCCAGCAGTTACAATAGAGATGAGCAGTTCTTC. Encoded protein: CASSYNRDEQFF.

The V and J genes are TRBV7-8 and TRBJ2-3; D not certain. The CDR3 is 13 amino acids. The V end lost 3 bases, the J end lost 3 bases, and 7 bases lay between the germline ends. The V gene's germline CDR1 is SGHVS and CDR2 FQNEAQ. CDR3 sequence (DNA): TGTGCCAGCAGCTTGTACCAAACAGATACGCAGTATTTT. Translated: CASSLYQTDTQYF.

The rearrangement links TRBV7-8 to TRBJ2-2; D is undetermined. V was trimmed by 3 bases and J by 4 bases, leaving 9 bases between them. Germline V gives CDR1 SGHVS, CDR2 FQNEAQ. The CDR3 has 14 amino acids. For the CDR3, the DNA is TGTGCCAGCAGCTTCCCCGGTGGCACCGGGGAGCTGTTTTTT. Protein sequence: CASSFPGGTGELFF.

On this clonotype: Possible read error: a much larger clone is one base away. J is TRBJ2-7 and V is TRBV19; 7 nucleotides align to TRBD2. This CDR3 spans 13 amino acids. Germline V lookup: CDR1 LNHDA, CDR2 SQIVND (reference sequence). The CDR3 loop reads CASSIQRDYGQYF. In DNA, the CDR3 is TGTGCCAGTAGTATCCAGCGGGACTACGGGCAGTACTTC.

CDR3 region: CASSLAGQGYEQYF. CDR3 DNA sequence: TGCGCCAGCAGCTTGGCGGGACAGGGCTACGAGCAGTACTTC. This chain links TRBV5-1 with TRBJ2-7; 9 bases agree with TRBD1. The length of the CDR3 is 14 residues. The V and J ends lost 0 bases and 3 bases, in that order; junction bases with no gene match: 1. CDR1 and CDR2 from the germline V gene are SGHRS and YFSETQ.

This clonotype came up a few times. A much bigger clone sits one base away, suggesting this may be a read error. The chain joins TRBV10-3 to TRBJ2-2; 9 bases are shared with TRBD1. Germline assignment: CDR1 ENHRY and CDR2 SYGVKD. This CDR3 region has 18 residues. The CDR3 region has the DNA TGTGCCATCAGTGAGTCTGACAGGGGGAAACGTCCCACCGGGGAGCTGCTTTTT. Its translation: CAISESDRGKRPTGELLF.

V and J are TRBV4-3 and TRBJ2-3, with no clear D. Between the trimmed V and J ends, which lost 1 base and 9 bases, there was a span of 5 bases. Germline loops: CDR1 LGHNA, CDR2 YSLEER. CDR3 length: 11 residues. DNA of the CDR3: TGCGCCAGCAGCCAAGTTGGCACGCAGTATTTT. It translates to CASSQVGTQYF.

The genes are TRBV6-5 and TRBJ1-1; maybe TRBD1 (5 bases). Trimming stripped 1 base from V and 5 bases from J, with 8 bases between. CDR1 MNHEY and CDR2 SVGAGI come from the germline V gene. The CDR3 sequence is 13 residues long. Written as DNA, the CDR3 is TGTGCCAGCAGTTACTACCGGACAACTGAAGCTTTCTTT. Translating gives CASSYYRTTEAFF.

There are a few counts of this clonotype. This rearrangement joins TRBV29-1 to TRBJ2-7; 9 bases line up with TRBD1. V was clipped by 4 bases and J by 4 bases; unmatched bases: 5. Germline V lookup: CDR1 SQVTM, CDR2 ANQGSEA. The CDR3 covers 13 residues. CDR3 residues: CSVGGTGFYEQYF. CDR3 nucleotides: TGCAGCGTTGGAGGGACAGGGTTTTACGAGCAGTACTTC.

The chain links TRBV6-5 to TRBJ2-3; D is perhaps TRBD1 (6 bases). Per the germline V gene, CDR1 is MNHEY and CDR2 is SVGAGI. CDR3 length equals 12 residues. V was shortened by 4 bases and J by 5 bases, with 7 bases between the two germline ends. CDR3 nucleotides: TGTGCCAGCAGTTCAGGGGTAGATACGCAGTATTTT. It yields the protein CASSSGVDTQYF.